This TCR beta chain was profiled in a study of cytomegalovirus exposure and HLA in healthy donors. The PCR used 60 Vbeta and 13 Jbeta primers. Generated by immunoSEQ multiplex PCR, the TCRdb table keeps only in-frame clones and is missing some. Of fewer than 150,000 clones in the sample, around three quarters were seen once. As concerns this clone: Its antigen is unidentified.

Study results and caveats: Accurate predictions that matched the HLA-A and HLA-B alleles of most subjects were reportedly made from TCR beta sequences. Later analysis associated a missense DCLRE1C variant with TCR beta V- and J-gene trimming. As was reported, the classifier diagnosed cytomegalovirus status with high specificity and sensitivity.

Germline V gene lookup returns CDR1 SGHRS and CDR2 YFSETQ. The CDR3 extends over 16 amino acids. Trimming took 1 base from V and 6 from J; bases not matched to a gene: 9. The genes are TRBV5-1 and TRBJ2-4, with TRBD1 matching over 8 bases. Sequences were obtained from PBMCs. The source is a man in his fifties or sixties in good health and CMV-seropositive. As DNA, the CDR3 is TGCGCCAGCAGCTTGTTTTCAGGGGGCGAGGGAAACATTCAGTACTTC. It yields the protein CASSLFSGGEGNIQYF.